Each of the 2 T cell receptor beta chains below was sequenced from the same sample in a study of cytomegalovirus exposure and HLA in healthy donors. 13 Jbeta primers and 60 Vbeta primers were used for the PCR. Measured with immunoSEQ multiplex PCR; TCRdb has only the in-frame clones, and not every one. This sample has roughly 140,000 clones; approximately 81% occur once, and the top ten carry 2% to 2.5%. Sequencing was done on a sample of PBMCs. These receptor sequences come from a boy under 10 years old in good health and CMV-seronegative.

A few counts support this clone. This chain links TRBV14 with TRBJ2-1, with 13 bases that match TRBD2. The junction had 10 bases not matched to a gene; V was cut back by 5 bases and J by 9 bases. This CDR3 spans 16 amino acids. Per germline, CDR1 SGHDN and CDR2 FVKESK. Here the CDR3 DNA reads TGTGCCAGCAGCTATAGGACTAGCGGGAGTGAACGTGAGCAGTTCTTC. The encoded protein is CASSYRTSGSEREQFF.

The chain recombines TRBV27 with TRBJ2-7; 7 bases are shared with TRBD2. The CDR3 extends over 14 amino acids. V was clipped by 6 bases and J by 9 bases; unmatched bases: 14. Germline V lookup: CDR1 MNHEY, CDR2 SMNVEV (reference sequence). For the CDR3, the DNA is TGTGCCAGCAGGCCAGCGGGACTCCTCGGTGGGCAGTACTTC. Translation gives CASRPAGLLGGQYF.